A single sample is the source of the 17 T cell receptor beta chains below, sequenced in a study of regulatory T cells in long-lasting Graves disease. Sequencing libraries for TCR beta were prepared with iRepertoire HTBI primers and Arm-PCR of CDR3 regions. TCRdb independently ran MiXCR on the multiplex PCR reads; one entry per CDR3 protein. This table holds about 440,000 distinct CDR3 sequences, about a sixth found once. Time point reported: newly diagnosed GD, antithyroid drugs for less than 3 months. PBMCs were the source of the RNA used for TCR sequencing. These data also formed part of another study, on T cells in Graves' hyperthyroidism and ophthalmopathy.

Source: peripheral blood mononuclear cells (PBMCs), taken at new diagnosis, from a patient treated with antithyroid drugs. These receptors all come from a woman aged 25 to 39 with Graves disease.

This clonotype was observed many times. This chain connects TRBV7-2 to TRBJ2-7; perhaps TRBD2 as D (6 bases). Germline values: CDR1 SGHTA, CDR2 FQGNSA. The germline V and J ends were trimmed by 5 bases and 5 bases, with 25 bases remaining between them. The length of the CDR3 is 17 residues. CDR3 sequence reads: CASSPGFAGRLDHEQYF. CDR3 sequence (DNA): TGTGCCAGCAGCCCAGGGTTCGCGGGGCGATTGGACCACGAGCAGTACTTC.

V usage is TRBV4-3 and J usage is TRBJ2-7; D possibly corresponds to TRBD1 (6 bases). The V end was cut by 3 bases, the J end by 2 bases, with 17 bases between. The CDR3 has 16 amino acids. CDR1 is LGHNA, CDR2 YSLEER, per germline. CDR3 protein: CASSQGLGHKTYEQYF. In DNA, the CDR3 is TGCGCCAGCAGCCAGGGCTTGGGACATAAGACCTACGAGCAGTACTTC.

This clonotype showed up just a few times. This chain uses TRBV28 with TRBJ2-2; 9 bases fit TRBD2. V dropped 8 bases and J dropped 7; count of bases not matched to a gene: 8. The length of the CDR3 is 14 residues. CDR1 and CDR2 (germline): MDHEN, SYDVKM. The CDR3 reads CASGLASGGGELFF. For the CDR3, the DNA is TGTGCCAGCGGACTAGCGTCTGGCGGCGGGGAGCTGTTTTTT.

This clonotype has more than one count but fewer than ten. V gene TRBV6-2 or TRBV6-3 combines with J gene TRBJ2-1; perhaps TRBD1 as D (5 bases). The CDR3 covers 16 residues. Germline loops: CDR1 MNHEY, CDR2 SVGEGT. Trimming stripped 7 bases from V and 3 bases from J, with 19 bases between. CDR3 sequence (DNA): TGTGCCAGCACCAACCAAGAAGGGGATGTCTACAATGAGCAGTTCTTC. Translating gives CASTNQEGDVYNEQFF.

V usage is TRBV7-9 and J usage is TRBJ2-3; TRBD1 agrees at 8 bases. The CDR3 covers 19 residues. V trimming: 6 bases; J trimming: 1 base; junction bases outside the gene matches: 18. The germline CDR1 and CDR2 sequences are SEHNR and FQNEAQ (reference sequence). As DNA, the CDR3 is TGTGCCAGCAGACAACAGTGGGACAGGACCATACGTGGCACAGATACGCAGTATTTT. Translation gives CASRQQWDRTIRGTDTQYF.

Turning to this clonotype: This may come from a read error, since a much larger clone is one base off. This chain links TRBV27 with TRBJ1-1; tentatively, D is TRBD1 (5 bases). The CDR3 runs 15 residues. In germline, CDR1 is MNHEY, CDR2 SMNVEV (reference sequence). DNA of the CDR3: TGTGCCAGCGGTTTAAATCCGGCAGGGTGGACTGAAGCTTTCTTT. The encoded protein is CASGLNPAGWTEAFF.

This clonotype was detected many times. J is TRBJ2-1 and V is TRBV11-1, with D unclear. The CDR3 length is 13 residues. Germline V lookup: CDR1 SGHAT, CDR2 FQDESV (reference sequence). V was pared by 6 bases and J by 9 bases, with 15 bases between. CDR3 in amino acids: CASSTLSRAEQFF. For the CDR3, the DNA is TGTGCCAGCAGTACTCTTTCGCGCGCTGAGCAGTTCTTC.

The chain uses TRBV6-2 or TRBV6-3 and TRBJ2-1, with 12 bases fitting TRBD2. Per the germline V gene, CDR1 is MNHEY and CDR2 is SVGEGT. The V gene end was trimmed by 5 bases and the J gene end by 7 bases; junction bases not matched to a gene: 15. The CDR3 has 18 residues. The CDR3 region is CASSQTSGSGPDLNEQFF. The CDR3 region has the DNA TGTGCCAGCAGTCAGACTAGCGGGAGTGGCCCTGATTTGAATGAGCAGTTCTTC.

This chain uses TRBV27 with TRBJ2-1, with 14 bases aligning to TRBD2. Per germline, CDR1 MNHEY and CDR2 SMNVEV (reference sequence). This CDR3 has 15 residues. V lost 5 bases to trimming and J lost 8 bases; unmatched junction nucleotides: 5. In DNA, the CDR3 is TGTGCCAGCAGTCTGAGACTAGCGGGGGGGCATGAGCAGTTCTTC. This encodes CASSLRLAGGHEQFF.

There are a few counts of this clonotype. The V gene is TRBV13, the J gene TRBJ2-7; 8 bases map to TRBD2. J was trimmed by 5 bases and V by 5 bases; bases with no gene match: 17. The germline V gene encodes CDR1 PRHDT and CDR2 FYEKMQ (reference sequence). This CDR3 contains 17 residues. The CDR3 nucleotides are TGTGCCAGCAGCCCAGGACTAGCCTGGTTGATACGGGACGAGCAGTACTTC. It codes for CASSPGLAWLIRDEQYF.

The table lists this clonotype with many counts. CDR3 in DNA: TGTGCCAGCTCACCAACAGGACAGTCCTACGAGCAGTACTTC. Amino acids: CASSPTGQSYEQYF. V and J are TRBV18 and TRBJ2-7; D may be TRBD1 (6 bases). V was shortened by 2 bases and J by 1 base, with 9 bases between the two germline ends. CDR1 KGHSH and CDR2 LQKENI come from the germline V gene. The CDR3 contains 14 residues.

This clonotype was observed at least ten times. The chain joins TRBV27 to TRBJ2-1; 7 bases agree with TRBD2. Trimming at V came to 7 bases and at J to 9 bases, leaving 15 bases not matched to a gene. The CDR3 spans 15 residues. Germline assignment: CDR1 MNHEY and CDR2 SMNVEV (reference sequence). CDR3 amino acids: CASTQTGGEKPEQFF. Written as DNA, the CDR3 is TGTGCCAGCACCCAGACGGGGGGAGAGAAGCCTGAGCAGTTCTTC.

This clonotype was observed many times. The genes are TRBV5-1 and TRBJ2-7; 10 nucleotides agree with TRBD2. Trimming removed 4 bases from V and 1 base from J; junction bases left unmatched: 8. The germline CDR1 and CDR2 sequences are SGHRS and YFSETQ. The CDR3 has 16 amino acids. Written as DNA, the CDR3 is TGCGCCAGCAGCACCCTCGGGACTAGCGAATCCTACGAGCAGTACTTC. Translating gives CASSTLGTSESYEQYF.

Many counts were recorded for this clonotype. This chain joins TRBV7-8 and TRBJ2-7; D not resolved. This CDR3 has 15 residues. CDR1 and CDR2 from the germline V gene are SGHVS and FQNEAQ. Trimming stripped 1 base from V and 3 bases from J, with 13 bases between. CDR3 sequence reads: CASSLVGDVGYEQYF. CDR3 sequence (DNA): TGTGCCAGCAGCTTAGTCGGAGACGTCGGCTACGAGCAGTACTTC.

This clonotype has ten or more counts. CDR3 coding DNA: TGCAGTGCTTTTTCTAGCGGCAAAGAGACCCAGTACTTC. Protein product: CSAFSSGKETQYF. The chain recombines TRBV20-1 with TRBJ2-5, with TRBD2 identical over 7 bases. After removal of 5 bases from V and 3 bases from J, the junction contained 6 bases not matched to a gene. CDR3 size: 13 residues. Germline V CDR1 and CDR2: DFQATT, SNEGSKA (reference sequence).

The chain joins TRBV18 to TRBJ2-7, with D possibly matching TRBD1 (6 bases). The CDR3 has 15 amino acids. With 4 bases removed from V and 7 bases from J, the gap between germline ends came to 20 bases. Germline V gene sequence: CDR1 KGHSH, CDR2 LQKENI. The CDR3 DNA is TGTGCCAGCTCACACCCCGGGACAAGGGCATGGGAGCAGTACTTC. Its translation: CASSHPGTRAWEQYF.

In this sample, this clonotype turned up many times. CDR3 region: CASSLRALAHEQYF. The CDR3 DNA reads TGTGCCAGCAGCCTCCGGGCATTGGCCCACGAGCAGTACTTC. V and J are TRBV3-1 and TRBJ2-7; D is unclear. Trimming removed 4 bases from V and 5 bases from J, with 15 bases in between. The CDR3 totals 14 residues. From germline, CDR1 is LGHDT and CDR2 YNNKEL (reference sequence).